Listed below are T cell receptor beta chains from one sample, sequenced in a study of post-analysis software for immune sequencing data. MiXCR was run by TCRdb on the PCR reads, yielding one entry per CDR3 protein. The data hold roughly 730,000 distinct CDR3 sequences, with about 32% observed a single time. Sequenced: blood. The receptors here all came from a girl aged 5 to 17 with multiple sclerosis. Both conserved end residues are part of each CDR3. Fields, in order: V gene, CDR3 length, clone size, J gene, D gene, CDR3 protein, CDR3 DNA. D genes are given only for firm matches. Clone size appears in some rows only: once, few, many, or a class for an expanded clone.

>TRBV10-2|14|-|TRBJ1-1|-
CASGATKAATEAFF
TGCGCCAGCGGCGCCACTAAGGCCGCAACTGAAGCTTTCTTT
>TRBV10-3|15|few|TRBJ2-5|-
CAISESISGEETQYF
TGTGCCATCAGTGAGTCTATCTCTGGGGAAGAGACCCAGTACTTC
>TRBV29-1|12|few|TRBJ2-5|-
CSTGPLGETQYF
TGCTCGACGGGACCCCTTGGGGAGACCCAGTACTTC
>TRBV20-1|15|few|TRBJ1-2|-
CSAQPGTAQIYGYTF
TGCAGTGCCCAACCGGGGACGGCGCAAATATATGGCTACACCTTC
>TRBV20-1|14|once|TRBJ2-4|-
CSATGPGVKNIQYF
TGCAGTGCTACCGGGCCCGGGGTCAAAAACATTCAGTACTTC
>TRBV12-3/TRBV12-4|15|once|TRBJ1-6|TRBD1
CASSLDRVRNSPLHF
TGTGCCAGCAGCCTAGACAGGGTCCGTAATTCACCCCTCCACTTT
>TRBV7-2|16|-|TRBJ1-3|TRBD1
CASSLEGQGTGNTIYF
TGTGCCAGCAGCTTAGAGGGACAGGGGACTGGAAACACCATATATTTT
>TRBV7-2|16|few|TRBJ2-5|TRBD2
CASSSGLAATQETQYF
TGTGCCAGCAGCTCCGGACTAGCGGCAACCCAAGAGACCCAGTACTTC
>TRBV20-1|13|-|TRBJ2-7|-
CSARTPKSYEQYF
TGCAGTGCTAGAACCCCCAAGTCCTACGAGCAGTACTTC
>TRBV6-5|16|-|TRBJ2-7|-
CASSYRWQVGSYEQYF
TGTGCCAGCAGTTACCGGTGGCAGGTGGGCTCCTACGAGCAGTACTTC
>TRBV5-5|15|-|TRBJ1-2|-
CAGSLLVRGANGYTF
TGTGCCGGCAGCCTCCTAGTGAGGGGAGCAAATGGCTACACCTTC
>TRBV3-1|15|-|TRBJ2-3|-
CASSQRLQSTDTQYF
TGTGCCAGCAGCCAACGCCTACAAAGCACAGATACGCAGTATTTT
>TRBV4-3|14|once|TRBJ1-5|-
CASSQDRGVQPQHF
TGCGCCAGCAGCCAAGATCGAGGAGTTCAGCCCCAGCATTTT
>TRBV4-3|14|-|TRBJ2-1|TRBD2
CASSQELAGGEQFF
TGCGCCAGCAGCCAAGAACTAGCGGGAGGTGAGCAGTTCTTC
>TRBV7-9|15|-|TRBJ2-1|-
CASSLGRISGYEQFF
TGTGCCAGCAGCTTAGGTCGTATTAGCGGATATGAGCAGTTCTTC
>TRBV7-9|13|-|TRBJ2-4|-
CASSLGGIYKQYF
TGTGCCAGCAGCTTAGGGGGGATCTACAAGCAGTACTTC
>TRBV14|15|once|TRBJ2-5|-
CASSRQEAAKETQYF
TGTGCCAGCAGCAGACAAGAAGCCGCCAAAGAGACCCAGTACTTC
>TRBV7-9|14|-|TRBJ2-1|-
CASSRIGGYNEQFF
TGTGCCAGCAGCAGGATCGGGGGCTACAATGAGCAGTTCTTC
>TRBV28|16|-|TRBJ2-3|-
CASSLTRAAGTDTQYF
TGTGCCAGCAGCCTCACGAGAGCGGCAGGGACAGATACGCAGTATTTT
>TRBV7-8|15|-|TRBJ2-7|-
CASSFDRSISNEQYF
TGTGCCAGCAGCTTCGACAGGTCGATTTCGAATGAGCAGTACTTC
>TRBV21-1|15|few|TRBJ1-2|-
CASKRTGDTNYGYTF
TGTGCCAGTAAACGGACAGGGGACACTAACTATGGCTACACCTTC